The following is a T cell receptor beta chain sequence with its context. No antigen is known for it. Recent vaccinations or acute infections were absent in the healthy HIV-negative adult donors. The entry originates in a study of shared clonotypes between healthy human individuals. Study-level background: Donor ages ranged 18 to 49 years: a couple of women, a few men.

Study results and caveats: Clonotype sharing across donors was expected to vary with sequencing depth.

Deep was the level at which the assay was run. TCRdb's table, derived via immunoSEQ multiplex PCR, lists solely in-frame clones and lacks some. The data contain roughly 500,000 clones, 81% of them singletons. The CDR3 is 17 residues long. The germline V and J ends were trimmed by 1 base and 2 bases, with 15 bases remaining between them. Germline loops: CDR1 SEHNR, CDR2 FQNEAQ (reference sequence). This rearrangement joins TRBV7-9 to TRBJ2-1; weak D call: TRBD2 (6 bases). Input material: PBMCs. This TCR derives from a woman aged 35 to 49 in good health. Some clones in this sample may be carry-over from other donors' samples. DNA for the CDR3: TGTGCCAGCAGCTTAGGGTCTATGGGAGGTCCCTACAATGAGCAGTTCTTC. It yields the protein CASSLGSMGGPYNEQFF. The variable domain in full, with the rest retrieved from reference TRBV7-9 and TRBJ2-1, is DTGVSQNPRHKITKRGQNVTFRCDPISEHNRLYWYRQTLGQGPEFLTYFQNEAQLEKSRLLSDRFSAERPKGSFSTLEIQRTEQGDSAMYLCASSLGSMGGPYNEQFFGPGTRLTVL.